These 2 T cell receptor beta chains originate from one sample sequenced in a study of blood T cell repertoires in COVID-19. Sequencing used immunoSEQ multiplex PCR; TCRdb keeps in-frame clones, though not all of them. Of about 260,000 clones listed, more than 70% were seen once; the top ten hold roughly 1.2%. Sequencing was carried out using PBMCs or T cells enriched from blood (not recorded which). These receptors were taken from a woman aged 40 to 50 with acute COVID-19.

This clone was seen a single time. The chain has TRBV2 and TRBJ1-4; TRBD1 might be the D (5 bases). V shed 1 base and J shed 10 bases, with 13 bases lying between them. Germline V lookup: CDR1 SNHLY, CDR2 FYNNEI. CDR3 size: 14 residues. This chain's CDR3 is CASSEGQGDGKLFF. The CDR3 DNA follows: TGTGCCAGCAGTGAAGGCCAGGGTGACGGAAAACTGTTTTTT. The full variable domain, in which reference TRBV2 and TRBJ1-4 provide the parts outside the CDR3, is EPEVTQTPSHQVTQMGQEVILRCVPISNHLYFYWYRQILGQKVEFLVSFYNNEISEKSEIFDDQFSVERPDGSNFTLKIRSTKLEDSAMYFCASSEGQGDGKLFFGSGTQLSVL.

This sequence joins TRBV28 and TRBJ1-5; 9 nucleotides match TRBD1. Trimming took 2 bases from V and 1 from J; bases not matched to a gene: 12. Germline V gene sequence: CDR1 MDHEN, CDR2 SYDVKM. The CDR3 extends over 19 amino acids. The CDR3 region has the DNA TGTGCCAGCAGTTTAGGGAACAGGGGGCCGGAGGTAAGCAATCAGCCCCAGCATTTT. It codes for CASSLGNRGPEVSNQPQHF.